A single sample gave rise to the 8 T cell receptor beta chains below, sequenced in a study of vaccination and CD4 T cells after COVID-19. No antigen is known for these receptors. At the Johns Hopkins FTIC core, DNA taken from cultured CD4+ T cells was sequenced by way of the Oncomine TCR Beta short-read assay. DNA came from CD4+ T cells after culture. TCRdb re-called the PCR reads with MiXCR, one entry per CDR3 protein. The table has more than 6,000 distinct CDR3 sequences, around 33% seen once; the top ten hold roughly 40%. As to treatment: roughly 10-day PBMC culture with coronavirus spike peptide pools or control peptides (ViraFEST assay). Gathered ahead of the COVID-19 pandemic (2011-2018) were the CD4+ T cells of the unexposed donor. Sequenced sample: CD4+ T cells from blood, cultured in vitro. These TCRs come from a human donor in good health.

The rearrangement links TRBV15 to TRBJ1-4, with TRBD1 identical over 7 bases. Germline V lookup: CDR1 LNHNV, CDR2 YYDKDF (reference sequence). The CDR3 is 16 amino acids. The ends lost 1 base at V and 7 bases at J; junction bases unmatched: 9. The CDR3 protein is CATSRGGTAGGEKLFF. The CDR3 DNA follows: TGTGCCACCAGCAGAGGAGGGACAGCTGGAGGTGAAAAACTGTTTTTT. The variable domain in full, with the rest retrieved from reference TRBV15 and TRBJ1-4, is DAMVIQNPRYQVTQFGKPVTLSCSQTLNHNVMYWYQQKSSQAPKLLFHYYDKDFNNEADTPDNFQSRRPNTSFCFLDIRSPGLGDTAMYLCATSRGGTAGGEKLFFGSGTQLSVL.

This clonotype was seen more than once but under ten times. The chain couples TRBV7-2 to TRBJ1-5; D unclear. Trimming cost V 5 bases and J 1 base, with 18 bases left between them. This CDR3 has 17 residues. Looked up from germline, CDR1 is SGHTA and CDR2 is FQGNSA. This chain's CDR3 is CASSRSSGAGSNQPQHF. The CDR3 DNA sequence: TGTGCCAGCAGCCGGAGTAGTGGAGCAGGCAGCAATCAGCCCCAGCATTTT. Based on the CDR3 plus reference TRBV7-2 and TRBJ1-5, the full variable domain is GAGVSQSPSNKVTEKGKDVELRCDPISGHTALYWYRQSLGQGLEFLIYFQGNSAPDKSGLPSDRFSAERTGGSVSTLTIQRTQQEDSAVYLCASSRSSGAGSNQPQHFGDGTRLSIL.

DNA of the CDR3: TGTGCCAGCGAGGGGACAGTTCCTGAAGCTTTCTTT. As protein: CASEGTVPEAFF. V gene TRBV28 combines with J gene TRBJ1-1, with 7 bases lining up with TRBD1. The germline V gene encodes CDR1 MDHEN and CDR2 SYDVKM. Trimming took 8 bases from V and 6 from J; bases not matched to a gene: 6. The CDR3 loop spans 12 amino acids.

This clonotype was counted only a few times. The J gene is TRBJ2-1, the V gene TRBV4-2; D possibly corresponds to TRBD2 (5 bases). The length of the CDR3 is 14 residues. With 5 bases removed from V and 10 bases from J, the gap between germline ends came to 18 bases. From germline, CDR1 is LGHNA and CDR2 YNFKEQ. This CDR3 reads CASSEEEATQEQFF. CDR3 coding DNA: TGTGCCAGCAGCGAGGAGGAGGCTACTCAGGAGCAGTTCTTC.

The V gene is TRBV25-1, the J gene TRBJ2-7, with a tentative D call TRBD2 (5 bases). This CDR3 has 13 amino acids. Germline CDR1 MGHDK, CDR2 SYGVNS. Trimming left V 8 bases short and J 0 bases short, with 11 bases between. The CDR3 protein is CASSPGVSYEQYF. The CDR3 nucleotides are TGTGCCAGCTCCCCCGGGGTCTCCTACGAGCAGTACTTC.

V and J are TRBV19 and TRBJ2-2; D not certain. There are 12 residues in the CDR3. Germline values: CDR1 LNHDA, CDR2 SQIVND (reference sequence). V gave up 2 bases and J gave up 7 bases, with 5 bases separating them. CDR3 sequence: CASSITHGELFF. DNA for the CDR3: TGTGCCAGTAGTATAACACACGGGGAGCTGTTTTTT.

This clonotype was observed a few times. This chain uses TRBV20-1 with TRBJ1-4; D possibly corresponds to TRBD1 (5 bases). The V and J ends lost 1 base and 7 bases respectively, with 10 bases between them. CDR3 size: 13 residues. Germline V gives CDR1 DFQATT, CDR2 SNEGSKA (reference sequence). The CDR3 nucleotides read TGCAGTGCTAGAGGTGGGGCGAGTGAAAAACTGTTTTTT. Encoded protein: CSARGGASEKLFF.

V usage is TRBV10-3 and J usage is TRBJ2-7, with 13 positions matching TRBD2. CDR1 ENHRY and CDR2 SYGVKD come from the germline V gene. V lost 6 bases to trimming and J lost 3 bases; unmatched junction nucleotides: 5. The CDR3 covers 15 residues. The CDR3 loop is CAIRRLAGGYYEQYF. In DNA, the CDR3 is TGTGCCATCAGGAGACTAGCGGGAGGCTACTACGAGCAGTACTTC.